In this sample, the clone carrying this T cell receptor (beta chain) turned up a few times. No antigen is known for it. It was with 60 Vbeta and 13 Jbeta primers that the PCR ran. TCRdb's table, derived via immunoSEQ multiplex PCR, lists solely in-frame clones and lacks some. The data hold some 41,000 clones, with roughly half observed a single time. These data are taken from a study of cytomegalovirus exposure and HLA in healthy donors. The CDR3 loop spans 13 amino acids. The V segment lost 8 bases and the J segment 5 bases; nucleotides outside the gene matches: 5. The germline gives CDR1 MNHEY, CDR2 SMNVEV (reference sequence). Study-wide results and caveats: Immune exposure was documented only through CMV serostatus.

The sample taken for sequencing was PBMCs. The rearrangement uses TRBV27 and TRBJ1-1; TRBD1 agrees at 10 bases. This clonotype originated in a man between 60 and 75 years old in good health and CMV-seronegative. Written as DNA, the CDR3 is TGTGCCAGCCTGGGACAGGGGATAACTGAAGCTTTCTTT. This gives the protein CASLGQGITEAFF.